This T cell receptor beta chain derives from a study of blood T cells in healthy people across ages. The study, taken as a whole, reports: Naive T cell percentage showed a strong correlation with TCR beta diversity.

Combining a sample-barcoded 5' primer with a J-beta primer mix, a second PCR ran for roughly 7 to 12 cycles. Through a template-switch adaptor with 12 random nucleotides, each cDNA molecule received a tag. TCRdb ran MiXCR on the 5' RACE reads and lists one entry per CDR3 protein. The sample holds a few hundred thousand distinct CDR3 sequences; approximately 51% are singletons and the top ten take under 60%. In regard to this clonotype: As yet, its antigen is unknown.

V shed 6 bases, J shed 0 bases, and the junction held 7 bases outside the gene matches. The CDR3 has 15 amino acids. Caucasian individuals from Russia who were healthy and aged 6 to 90 acted as donors. The J gene is TRBJ1-1, the V gene TRBV12-3 or TRBV12-4, with 7 bases aligning to TRBD1. The source is a man aged 55 to 69 in good health. Material: blood. CDR3 loop: CASSPRDRMNTEAFF. For the CDR3, the DNA is TGTGCCAGCAGCCCCCGGGACAGAATGAACACTGAAGCTTTCTTT.